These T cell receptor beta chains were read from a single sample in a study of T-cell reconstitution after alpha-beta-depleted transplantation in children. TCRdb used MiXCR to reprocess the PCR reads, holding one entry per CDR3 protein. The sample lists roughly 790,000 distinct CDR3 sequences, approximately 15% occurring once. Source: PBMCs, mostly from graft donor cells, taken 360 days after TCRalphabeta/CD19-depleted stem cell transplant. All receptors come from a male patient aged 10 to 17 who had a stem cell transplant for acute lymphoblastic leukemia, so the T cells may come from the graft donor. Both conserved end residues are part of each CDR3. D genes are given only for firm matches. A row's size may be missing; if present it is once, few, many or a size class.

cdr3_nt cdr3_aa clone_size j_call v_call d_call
TGTGCCAGCAGTTCGCACCGGACGGTTGGGGTTTACGAGCAGTACTTC CASSSHRTVGVYEQYF . TRBJ2-7 TRBV6-5 .
TGTGCCAGTAGTAGGGTCTCCGGGGGCTACAATGAGCAGTTCTTC CASSRVSGGYNEQFF few TRBJ2-1 TRBV19 .
TGCAGTGCCCCAACTGGCGGGATCTACAATGAGCAGTTCTTC CSAPTGGIYNEQFF many TRBJ2-1 TRBV20-1 .
TGCGCCAGCAGCTTGGTTGGGGTCACTGAAGCTTTCTTT CASSLVGVTEAFF many TRBJ1-1 TRBV5-1 .
TGTGCCAGCAGTGAATTGAGCCGAGTTGGGGATACGCAGTATTTT CASSELSRVGDTQYF . TRBJ2-3 TRBV25-1 .
TGTGCCAGCAGTCCGTGGGGCGCCGGGGAGCTGTTTTTT CASSPWGAGELFF . TRBJ2-2 TRBV27 .
TGTGCCAGCAGCTTAGGCTACCTCGAGCTGGGAGGGCCGAGGACCGGGGAGCTGTTTTTT CASSLGYLELGGPRTGELFF few TRBJ2-2 TRBV11-1 TRBD2
TGTGCCAGCAGACCCCGGGACAGGGACTACGAGCAGTACTTC CASRPRDRDYEQYF . TRBJ2-7 TRBV2 TRBD1
TGTGCCAGCAGCTACCTTAGCGGGAGGGCCAATCTCTACGAGCAGTACTTC CASSYLSGRANLYEQYF . TRBJ2-7 TRBV7-6 TRBD2
TGCAGTGCTAGAGCAGGACTAGCGGGTCCCTACAATGAGCAGTTCTTC CSARAGLAGPYNEQFF once TRBJ2-1 TRBV20-1 TRBD2
TGCAGCGTTATCCCTGGGGACAGGGAGCAAGAGACCCAGTACTTC CSVIPGDREQETQYF . TRBJ2-5 TRBV29-1 TRBD1
TGCAGTGTGATTTGGGGAAGCAATCAGCCCCAGCATTTT CSVIWGSNQPQHF . TRBJ1-5 TRBV29-1 .
TGTGCCAGCAGCAAGCGGGCCTTCTCCTACAATGAGCAGTTCTTC CASSKRAFSYNEQFF . TRBJ2-1 TRBV7-2 .
TGTGCCAGCAGTGACACCGGGGGGGGAAGTTACAATGAGCAGTTCTTC CASSDTGGGSYNEQFF few TRBJ2-1 TRBV6-4 TRBD2
TGTGCCAGCAGCGCCCGTGTTACCGTGGGAGAATTGGCAGATACGCAGTATTTT CASSARVTVGELADTQYF . TRBJ2-3 TRBV9 .
TGCGCCAGCAGCGGACGACTAGCGGCTCCCTACGAGCAGTACTTC CASSGRLAAPYEQYF few TRBJ2-7 TRBV5-1 TRBD2
TGCGCCAGCAGCGCACAGGGAGGCCTCTACGAGCAGTACTTC CASSAQGGLYEQYF many TRBJ2-7 TRBV5-1 .
TGTGCCACCATCGCTACCGGGGAGCTGTTTTTT CATIATGELFF . TRBJ2-2 TRBV24-1 .
TGTGCCAGCAAGAGACTAGCGGAAGCCTACGAGCAGTACTTC CASKRLAEAYEQYF once TRBJ2-7 TRBV2 TRBD2
TGTGCCAGCAGCTTCCTAGCGGGAGCGGTCAATGAGCAGTTCTTC CASSFLAGAVNEQFF many TRBJ2-1 TRBV11-2 TRBD2
TGTGCCAGCAGTTTAAGAGTGGGAGGGCTAGCGGGAGAGAAGGTCCTGAACGAGCAGTACTTC CASSLRVGGLAGEKVLNEQYF few TRBJ2-7 TRBV12-3/TRBV12-4 TRBD2
TGCGCCAGCAGCTCTGCTAGGGGGCCCTTCCTCTACGAGCAGTACTTC CASSSARGPFLYEQYF . TRBJ2-7 TRBV5-1 TRBD1
TGCGCCAGCAGCACCGGACAGGGCGGGGAGACCCAGTACTTC CASSTGQGGETQYF . TRBJ2-5 TRBV5-1 TRBD1
TGTGCCAGCAGCCTCACTAGCGGGGCTATGTACAATGAGCAGTTCTTC CASSLTSGAMYNEQFF many TRBJ2-1 TRBV11-2 TRBD2
TGTGCCAGCGTCCTCCGAGTGGGGACCGGGGAGCTGTTTTTT CASVLRVGTGELFF . TRBJ2-2 TRBV11-1 .
TGCGCCAGCAGTGCGGCAGGACCTTCCTACGAGCAGTACTTC CASSAAGPSYEQYF . TRBJ2-7 TRBV10-2 .
TGTGCCACCACCCACTGGCCCCTAGCGGGAGGCACAGATACGCAGTATTTT CATTHWPLAGGTDTQYF . TRBJ2-3 TRBV3-1 TRBD2
TGTGCCAGCAGCTTAGGGACCTTAGGACGGAGTGAGAAGCCCCAGCATTTT CASSLGTLGRSEKPQHF . TRBJ1-5 TRBV7-6 .
TGTGCCAGCAGCTCCTTAGCGAGGGGGTATAACATTCAGTACTTC CASSSLARGYNIQYF few TRBJ2-4 TRBV11-2 .